This TCR beta chain was sequenced during a study of tumor-infiltrating lymphocytes in primary liver carcinoma. Study-wide background: Staged T1-T3 N0M0, the tumors had sizes that ranged from roughly 4.2 to 10 cm across.

The CDR3 is 11 residues long. The germline gives CDR1 MNHEY, CDR2 SVGAGI. Germline DNA was extracted alongside blood RNA, which was obtained from unsorted whole blood. A constant-region primer primed TCR beta cDNA synthesis from about 0.55 ug of total RNA. A slightly modified ARM-PCR protocol with three nested multiplex PCR rounds produced these TCR beta libraries. TRBV1-TRBV30 forward primers paired with a C-beta reverse primer were used in the first two PCR rounds, which ran roughly 10 cycles each. A single record per CDR3 protein comes from TCRdb applying MiXCR to the multiplex PCR reads. The data contain just over 300,000 distinct CDR3 sequences, around 50% of them singletons. Points on this clonotype: Mismatch with germline at one junction end may stem from a read error.

Specimen: peripheral blood. V gene TRBV6-5 combines with J gene TRBJ2-3, with D hard to call. This receptor was taken from a woman aged 25 to 39 with primary liver carcinoma and hepatitis B virus infection. The CDR3 is CASWVADAQYF. The DNA of the CDR3 is TGTGCCAGCTGGGTGGCAGATGCGCAGTATTTT.